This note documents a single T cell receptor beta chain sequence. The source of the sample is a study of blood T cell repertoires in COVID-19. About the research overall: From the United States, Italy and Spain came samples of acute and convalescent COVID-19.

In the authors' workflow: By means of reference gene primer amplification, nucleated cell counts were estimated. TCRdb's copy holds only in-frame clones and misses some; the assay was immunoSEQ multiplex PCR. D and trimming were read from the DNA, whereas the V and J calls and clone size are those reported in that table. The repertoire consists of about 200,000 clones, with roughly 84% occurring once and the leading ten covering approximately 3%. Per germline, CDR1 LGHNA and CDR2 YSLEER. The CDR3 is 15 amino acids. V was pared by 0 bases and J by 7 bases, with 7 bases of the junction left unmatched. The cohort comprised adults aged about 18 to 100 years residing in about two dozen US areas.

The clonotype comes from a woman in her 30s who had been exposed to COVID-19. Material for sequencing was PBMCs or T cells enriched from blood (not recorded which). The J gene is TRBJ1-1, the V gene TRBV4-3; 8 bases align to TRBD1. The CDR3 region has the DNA TGCGCCAGCAGCCAAGATTTAGGGACAGGCGGTGAAGCTTTCTTT. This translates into CASSQDLGTGGEAFF.